These 10 T cell receptor beta chains came from one sample sequenced in a study of Graves' ophthalmopathy and Graves' hyperthyroidism. Amplification of TCR beta CDR3 regions used RNA transcripts. HTBI-primed RT-PCR formed the first round, and a multiplex PCR formed the second. TCRdb re-derived calls from the multiplex PCR reads in MiXCR, one entry per CDR3 protein. The sample holds about 210,000 distinct CDR3 sequences, 25% to 35% seen once. Sequencing was done on a sample of peripheral blood. The receptors here all came from a man in his forties or fifties with Graves' ophthalmopathy.

There are many counts of this clonotype. The DNA of the CDR3 is TGTGCCAGCAGCGTGGGCAGCTCTGGAAACACCATATATTTT. This translates into CASSVGSSGNTIYF. The chain carries TRBV9 and TRBJ1-3; D unclear. Per germline, CDR1 SGDLS and CDR2 YYNGEE. The CDR3 totals 14 residues. V lost 2 bases and J 0 bases, leaving 6 bases between the germline ends. The entire variable domain, with the rest obtained from reference TRBV9 and TRBJ1-3, is as follows: DSGVTQTPKHLITATGQRVTLRCSPRSGDLSVYWYQQSLDQGLQFLIQYYNGEERAKGNILERFSAQQFPDLHSELNLSSLELGDSALYFCASSVGSSGNTIYFGEGSWLTVV.

The table lists this clonotype with many counts. Here the CDR3 reads CASNQQQYF. CDR3 DNA sequence: TGTGCCAGCAATCAACAGCAGTACTTC. V usage is TRBV25-1 and J usage is TRBJ2-7; D unclear. Trimming pared 7 bases from V and 8 bases from J, leaving 6 bases between. The CDR3 has 9 amino acids. Germline V gene sequence: CDR1 MGHDK, CDR2 SYGVNS.

This clonotype was picked up many times. V usage is TRBV13 and J usage is TRBJ1-2; 7 bases are a match to TRBD1. V shed 5 bases, J shed 2 bases, and the junction held 11 bases outside the gene matches. The CDR3 covers 16 residues. CDR1 PRHDT and CDR2 FYEKMQ come from the germline V gene (reference sequence). This CDR3 is CASSPTWDSRNYGYTF. The CDR3 coding sequence is TGTGCCAGCAGCCCTACCTGGGACAGCAGGAACTATGGCTACACCTTC.

This clonotype was counted ten times or more. This chain joins TRBV6-2 or TRBV6-3 and TRBJ2-5, with D perhaps TRBD1 or TRBD2 (5 bases each). The CDR3 is 17 amino acids. V was trimmed by 6 bases and J by 1 base, leaving 21 bases between them. CDR1 and CDR2 from the germline V gene are MNHEY and SVGEGT. CDR3 sequence: CASSFTLLGTAQETQYF. DNA for the CDR3: TGTGCCAGCAGCTTTACCCTACTAGGGACGGCCCAAGAGACCCAGTACTTC.

This clonotype appeared many times. The chain combines TRBV9 with TRBJ1-5, with unresolved D. Between the trimmed V and J ends, which lost 0 bases and 0 bases, there was a span of 7 bases. The CDR3 totals 15 residues. Germline CDR1 is SGDLS and CDR2 is YYNGEE. The CDR3 reads CASSVGELSNQPQHF. CDR3 DNA sequence: TGTGCCAGCAGCGTAGGGGAGCTTAGCAATCAGCCCCAGCATTTT.

At least ten counts were recorded for this clonotype. This CDR3 is CASSLGHSSYEQYF. CDR3 coding DNA: TGTGCCAGCAGCTTAGGTCATAGCTCCTACGAGCAGTACTTC. This chain uses TRBV7-8 with TRBJ2-7, with unresolved D. The V and J ends lost 1 base and 0 bases respectively, with 7 bases between them. Germline lookup yields CDR1 SGHVS and CDR2 FQNEAQ. The CDR3 sequence is 14 residues long. Full variable domain (rest looked up from reference TRBV7-8 and TRBJ2-7): GAGVSQSPRYKVAKRGQDVALRCDPISGHVSLFWYQQALGQGPEFLTYFQNEAQLDKSGLPSDRFFAERPEGSVSTLKIQRTQQEDSAVYLCASSLGHSSYEQYFGPGTRLTVT.

The chain is built from TRBV11-1 and TRBJ2-7, with D perhaps matching TRBD1 or TRBD2 (5 bases each). Per germline, CDR1 SGHAT and CDR2 FQDESV (reference sequence). This CDR3 has 16 residues. V was pared by 3 bases and J by 0 bases, with 15 bases between. The CDR3 sequence is CASSFGAWGSSYEQYF. Here the CDR3 DNA reads TGTGCCAGCAGCTTTGGGGCGTGGGGGAGCTCCTACGAGCAGTACTTC.

This clonotype was seen at least ten times. The chain has TRBV28 and TRBJ2-7; 7 bases match TRBD1. The CDR3 is made up of 15 amino acids. The germline V gene has CDR1 MDHEN and CDR2 SYDVKM. The J segment lost 1 base and the V segment lost 5 bases, leaving 8 bases of the junction unmatched. This chain's CDR3 is CASSPTTGDSYEQYF. As DNA, the CDR3 is TGTGCCAGCAGTCCCACCACAGGGGATTCCTACGAGCAGTACTTC.

This clonotype was counted many times. V gene TRBV12-3 or TRBV12-4 combines with J gene TRBJ2-5; D not resolved. Trimming took 3 bases from V and 1 from J, leaving 6 bases between them. CDR3 length equals 13 residues. CDR3 protein: CASSFGFQETQYF. The CDR3, as DNA: TGTGCCAGCAGTTTCGGCTTCCAAGAGACCCAGTACTTC.

Ten or more counts support this clonotype. The gene calls are TRBV29-1 and TRBJ1-2, with D possibly TRBD1 on 5 matching bases. The V and J ends lost 6 bases and 8 bases respectively, with 19 bases between them. This CDR3 region has 13 residues. Germline CDR1 SQVTM, CDR2 ANQGSEA. The CDR3 bases are TGCAGCGTGAGGGCATCGGGGGGGTCCGGCTACACCTTC. Encoded protein: CSVRASGGSGYTF.